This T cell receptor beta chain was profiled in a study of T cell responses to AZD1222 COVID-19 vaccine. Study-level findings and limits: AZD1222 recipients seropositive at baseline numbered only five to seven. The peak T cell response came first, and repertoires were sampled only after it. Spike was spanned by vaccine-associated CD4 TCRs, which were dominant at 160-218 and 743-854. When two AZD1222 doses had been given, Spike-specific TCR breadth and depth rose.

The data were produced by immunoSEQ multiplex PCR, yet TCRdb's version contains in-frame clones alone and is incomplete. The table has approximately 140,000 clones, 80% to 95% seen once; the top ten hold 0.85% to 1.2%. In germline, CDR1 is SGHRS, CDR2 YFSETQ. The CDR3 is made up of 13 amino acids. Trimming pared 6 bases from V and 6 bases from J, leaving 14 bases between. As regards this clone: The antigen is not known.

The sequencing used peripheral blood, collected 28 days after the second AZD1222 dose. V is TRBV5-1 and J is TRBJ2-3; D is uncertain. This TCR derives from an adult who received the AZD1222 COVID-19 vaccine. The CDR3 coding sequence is TGCGCCAGCAACCCCCTGGGATCCGATACGCAGTATTTT. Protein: CASNPLGSDTQYF.